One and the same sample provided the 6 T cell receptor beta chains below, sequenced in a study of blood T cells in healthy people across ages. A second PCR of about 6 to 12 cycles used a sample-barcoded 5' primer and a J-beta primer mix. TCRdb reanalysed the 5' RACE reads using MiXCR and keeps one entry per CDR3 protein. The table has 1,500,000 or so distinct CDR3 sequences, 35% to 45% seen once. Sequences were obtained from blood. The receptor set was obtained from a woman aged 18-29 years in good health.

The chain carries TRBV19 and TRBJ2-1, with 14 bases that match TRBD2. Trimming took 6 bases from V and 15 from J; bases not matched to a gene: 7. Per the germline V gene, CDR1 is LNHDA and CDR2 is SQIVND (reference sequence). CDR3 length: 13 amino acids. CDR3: CASRGLAGARTFF. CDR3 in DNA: TGTGCCAGTAGGGGACTAGCGGGAGCTCGCACGTTCTTC.

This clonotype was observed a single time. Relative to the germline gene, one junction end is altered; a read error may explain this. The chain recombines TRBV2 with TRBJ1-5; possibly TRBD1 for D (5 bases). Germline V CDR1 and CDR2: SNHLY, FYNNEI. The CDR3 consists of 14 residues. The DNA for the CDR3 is TGTGCCAGCAGATGGGACGGTAGCAATCGGCCCCAGCATTTT. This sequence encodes CASRWDGSNRPQHF.

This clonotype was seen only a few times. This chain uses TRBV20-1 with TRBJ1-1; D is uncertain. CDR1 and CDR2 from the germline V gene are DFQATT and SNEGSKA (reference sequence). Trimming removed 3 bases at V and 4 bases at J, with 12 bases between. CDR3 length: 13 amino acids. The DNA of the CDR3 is TGCAGTGCTAGTAAGGGCAGTACCACTGAAGCTTTCTTT. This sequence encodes CSASKGSTTEAFF.

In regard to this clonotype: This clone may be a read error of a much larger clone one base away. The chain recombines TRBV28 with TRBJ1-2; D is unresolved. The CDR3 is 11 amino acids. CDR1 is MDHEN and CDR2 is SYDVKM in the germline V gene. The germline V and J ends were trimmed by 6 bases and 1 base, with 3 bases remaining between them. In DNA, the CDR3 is TGTGCCAGCAGGATTAACTATGGCTACACCTTC. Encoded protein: CASRINYGYTF.

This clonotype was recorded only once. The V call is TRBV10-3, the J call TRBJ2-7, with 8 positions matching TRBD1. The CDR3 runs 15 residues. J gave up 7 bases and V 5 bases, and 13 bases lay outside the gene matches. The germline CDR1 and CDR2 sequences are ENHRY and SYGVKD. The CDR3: CAISKQGGSYNEQYF. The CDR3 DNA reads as TGTGCCATCAGTAAACAGGGGGGCTCCTACAATGAGCAGTACTTC.

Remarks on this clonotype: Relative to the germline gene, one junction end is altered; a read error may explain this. This CDR3 reads CASSLSMGQGYTGELFF. CDR3 DNA: TGTGCTAGCAGCTTATCTATGGGACAGGGGTATACCGGGGAGCTGTTTTTT. This chain uses TRBV7-7 with TRBJ2-2; TRBD1 agrees at 10 bases. Germline V gene lookup returns CDR1 SSHAT and CDR2 FNYEAQ (reference sequence). The CDR3 sequence is 17 residues long.